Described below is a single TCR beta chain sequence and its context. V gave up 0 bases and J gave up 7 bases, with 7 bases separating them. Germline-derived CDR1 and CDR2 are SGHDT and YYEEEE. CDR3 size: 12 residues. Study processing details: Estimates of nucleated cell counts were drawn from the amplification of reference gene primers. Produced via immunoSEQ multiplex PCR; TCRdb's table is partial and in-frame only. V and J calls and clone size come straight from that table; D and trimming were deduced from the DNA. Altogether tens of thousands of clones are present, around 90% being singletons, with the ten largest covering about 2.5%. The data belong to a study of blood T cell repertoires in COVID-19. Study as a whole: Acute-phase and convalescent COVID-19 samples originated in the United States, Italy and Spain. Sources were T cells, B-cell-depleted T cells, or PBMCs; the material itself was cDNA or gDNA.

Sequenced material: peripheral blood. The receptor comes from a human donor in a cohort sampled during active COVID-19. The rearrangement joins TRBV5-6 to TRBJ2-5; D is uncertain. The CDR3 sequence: CASSLAGGTQYF. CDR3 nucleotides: TGTGCCAGCAGCTTGGCCGGTGGGACCCAGTACTTC.